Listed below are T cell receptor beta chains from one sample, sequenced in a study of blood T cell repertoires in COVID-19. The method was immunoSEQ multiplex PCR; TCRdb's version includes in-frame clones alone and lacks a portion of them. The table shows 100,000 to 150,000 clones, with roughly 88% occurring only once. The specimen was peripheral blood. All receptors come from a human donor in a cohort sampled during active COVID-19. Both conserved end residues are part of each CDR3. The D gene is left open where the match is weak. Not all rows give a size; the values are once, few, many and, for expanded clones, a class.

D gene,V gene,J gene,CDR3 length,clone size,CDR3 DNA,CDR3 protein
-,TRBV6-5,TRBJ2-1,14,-,TGTGCCAGCAGTTACCGGACTTTGGATGATGAGCAGTTCTTC,CASSYRTLDDEQFF
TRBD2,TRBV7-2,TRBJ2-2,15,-,TGTGCCAGCAGCTCGAAGCGGGAAAGCACCGGGGAGCTGTTTTTT,CASSSKRESTGELFF
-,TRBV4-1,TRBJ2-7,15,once,TGCGCCAGCAGCCAGGACGAGAAACTAGCCTACGAGCAGTACTTC,CASSQDEKLAYEQYF
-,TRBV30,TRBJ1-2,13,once,TGTGCCTGGAGTGCTACGGACAGCCGGGGCTACACCTTC,CAWSATDSRGYTF
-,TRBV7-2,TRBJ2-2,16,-,TGTGCCAGCAGCTTTAGAGCGGGCAGCAGAACCGGGGAGCTGTTTTTT,CASSFRAGSRTGELFF
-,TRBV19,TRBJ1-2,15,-,TGTGCCAGTAGTATTGGGGGGATCTCACACTATGGCTACACCTTC,CASSIGGISHYGYTF
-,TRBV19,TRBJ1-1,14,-,TGTGCCAGTAGTATCGGTGGCGGGAACACTGAAGCTTTCTTT,CASSIGGGNTEAFF
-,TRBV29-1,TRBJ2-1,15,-,TGCAGCGTTGAGGCTACGGCTAGCCAATACAATGAGCAGTTCTTC,CSVEATASQYNEQFF
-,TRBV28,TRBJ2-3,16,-,TGTGCCAGCAGTTTATCGGGACAAGCTAGCACAGATACGCAGTATTTT,CASSLSGQASTDTQYF
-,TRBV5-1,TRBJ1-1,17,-,TGCGCCAGCAGCTTGACGTGGTTTACAAAACTGAACACTGAAGCTTTCTTT,CASSLTWFTKLNTEAFF
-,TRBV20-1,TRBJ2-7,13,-,TGCAGTGCTAGTACTAGAGGGTTGAACGAGCAGTACTTC,CSASTRGLNEQYF
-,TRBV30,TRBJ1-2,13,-,TGTGCCTGGAGTCAGGGTTCCGGGTATGGCTACACCTTC,CAWSQGSGYGYTF
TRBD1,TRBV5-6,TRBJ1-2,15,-,TGTGCCAGCAGCTTGACAAACAGGGGGTTCTATGGCTACACCTTC,CASSLTNRGFYGYTF
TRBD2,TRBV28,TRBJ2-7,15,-,TGTGCCAGCAGGACTTCCAGCGGGAGGACGTACGAGCAGTACTTC,CASRTSSGRTYEQYF
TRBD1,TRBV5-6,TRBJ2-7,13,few,TGTGCCAGCAGCTCCGGACAGGGGTGGAAGCAGTACTTC,CASSSGQGWKQYF
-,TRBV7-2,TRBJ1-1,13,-,TGTGCCAGCAGCTCCGGGCGGGGGACTGAAGCTTTCTTT,CASSSGRGTEAFF
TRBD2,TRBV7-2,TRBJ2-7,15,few,TGTGCCAGCAGCCCCTGGACTAGCGGGGACTACGAGCAGTACTTC,CASSPWTSGDYEQYF
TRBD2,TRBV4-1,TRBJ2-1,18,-,TGCGCCAGCAGCCAAGGAATTCGGCTAGCGGGAAAAGGGTATGAGCAGTTCTTC,CASSQGIRLAGKGYEQFF
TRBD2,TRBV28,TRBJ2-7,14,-,TGTGCCAGCAGTGCGACTAGCGGTGCCTACGAGCAGTACTTC,CASSATSGAYEQYF
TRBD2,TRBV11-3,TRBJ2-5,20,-,TGTGCCAGCAGCCCGGGTTACGGACTAGCGGGTGGAGGGGGACAAGAGACCCAGTACTTC,CASSPGYGLAGGGGQETQYF
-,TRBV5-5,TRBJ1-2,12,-,TGTGCCAGCAGCTTGTTCGGGGTGGGCTACACCTTC,CASSLFGVGYTF
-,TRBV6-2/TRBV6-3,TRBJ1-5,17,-,TGTGCCAGCAGTCCCGCCACACACAGGTCGGGCAATCAGCCCCAGCATTTT,CASSPATHRSGNQPQHF
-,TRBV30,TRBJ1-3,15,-,TGTGCCTGGAGTGTAGCAGGTAGCTCTGGAAACACCATATATTTT,CAWSVAGSSGNTIYF
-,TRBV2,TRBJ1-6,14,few,TGTGCCAGCAGTGTGACTTCACCCAGATCACCCCTCCACTTT,CASSVTSPRSPLHF
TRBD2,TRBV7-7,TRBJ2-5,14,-,TGTGCTAGCAGCTTAGCGGGAGGGCGAGAGACCCAGTACTTC,CASSLAGGRETQYF
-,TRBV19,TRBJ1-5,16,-,TGTGCCAGACAAAGGGGGAGCCTCTATAGCAATCAGCCCCAGCATTTT,CARQRGSLYSNQPQHF
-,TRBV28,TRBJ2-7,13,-,TGTGCCAGCTCGTTTGGATTTAGCGGCGAGCAGTACTTC,CASSFGFSGEQYF
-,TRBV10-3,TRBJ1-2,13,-,TGTGCCATCAGTGTGCCAGGGGTCTATGGCTACACCTTC,CAISVPGVYGYTF
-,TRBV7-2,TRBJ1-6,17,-,TGTGCCAGCAGCTTAGGGATTTTGAGGTCCTATAATTCACCCCTCCACTTT,CASSLGILRSYNSPLHF
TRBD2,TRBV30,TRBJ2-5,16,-,TGTGCCTGGAGTACTCCGACTAGCCCTAATCAAGAGACCCAGTACTTC,CAWSTPTSPNQETQYF
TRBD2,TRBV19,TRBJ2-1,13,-,TGTGCCAGTACCCCGGGAGGAAGCGATGAGCAGTTCTTC,CASTPGGSDEQFF
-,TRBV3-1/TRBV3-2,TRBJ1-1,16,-,TGTGCCAGCAGCCAAGTGGGTGCGGGGCAACGGACTGAAGCTTTCTTT,CASSQVGAGQRTEAFF
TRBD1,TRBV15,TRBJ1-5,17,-,TGTGCCACCAGCAGAGAGGGGGGACAGAGAAACCGGCAGCCCCAGCATTTT,CATSREGGQRNRQPQHF
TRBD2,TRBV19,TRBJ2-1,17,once,TGTGCCAGTAGCCCGGGACTAGCGGGAGGAGCGCAGAATGAGCAGTTCTTC,CASSPGLAGGAQNEQFF
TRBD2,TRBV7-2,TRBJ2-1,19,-,TGTGCCAGCAGCTTAGTTGGGGGGGCCACTAGCGGGAGTATAAATGAGCAGTTCTTC,CASSLVGGATSGSINEQFF
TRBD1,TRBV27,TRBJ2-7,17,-,TGTGCCAGCAGTCCATCTTTGGGGGACAGGGGGCATTACGAGCAGTACTTC,CASSPSLGDRGHYEQYF
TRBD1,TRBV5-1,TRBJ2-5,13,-,TGCGCCAGCAGCTACAGGGGCCAAGAGACCCAGTACTTC,CASSYRGQETQYF
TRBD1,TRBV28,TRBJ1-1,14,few,TGTGCCAGCACCCCCGGAGGGACAGGTGGTGAAGCTTTCTTT,CASTPGGTGGEAFF
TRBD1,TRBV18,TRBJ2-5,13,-,TGTGCCAGCTCCGGGACAGGGGTAGAGACCCAGTACTTC,CASSGTGVETQYF
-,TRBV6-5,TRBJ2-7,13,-,TGTGCCAGCACACAAACACCCTCCTACGAGCAGTACTTC,CASTQTPSYEQYF
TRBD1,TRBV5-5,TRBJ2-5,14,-,TGTGCCAGCAGCTGGGGACAGAACCAAGAGACCCAGTACTTC,CASSWGQNQETQYF
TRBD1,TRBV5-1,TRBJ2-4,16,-,TGCGCCAGCAGCTTGGGACAGGGGGTAGCCAAAAACATTCAGTACTTC,CASSLGQGVAKNIQYF
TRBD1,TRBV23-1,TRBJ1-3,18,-,TGCGCCAGCAGTCAATTTTTGGACAGGGAGGGCTCTGGAAACACCATATATTTT,CASSQFLDREGSGNTIYF
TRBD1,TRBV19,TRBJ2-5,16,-,TGTGCCAGTAGTATAGCCTGGGCAGGGGGCCAAGAGACCCAGTACTTC,CASSIAWAGGQETQYF
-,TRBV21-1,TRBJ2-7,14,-,TGTGCCAGCACCAGGACAGCTAGCTCCTACGAGCAGTACTTC,CASTRTASSYEQYF